The 12 T cell receptor beta chains reported below all come from one sample, sequenced in a study of vaccination and CD4 T cells after COVID-19 (dated by TCRdb to 2022 to 2024). The treatment or condition label here, explained by the study, means: approximately 11-day PBMC culture with coronavirus spike peptide pools or control peptides (ViraFEST assay). To prepare the library, PCR was applied. The reads were generated on an Illumina iSeq 100. At the Johns Hopkins FTIC core, DNA from the cultured CD4+ T cells underwent TCR sequencing with the Oncomine TCR Beta short-read assay. TCRdb ran its own pipeline on the public reads, namely fastp trimming at Q25 and MiXCR clone calling, and kept in-frame beta chains. Rows with one shared CDR3 protein collapse into an entry with the most common genes and DNA. This sample lists tens of thousands of distinct CDR3 sequences; about two fifths were detected once. The ten largest clones add up to approximately 12% of the sample.

The antigens of these receptors remain unknown. The sequenced sample was CD4+ T cells from blood, cultured in vitro. The receptors were sampled from a human donor who had recovered from COVID-19.

This chain links TRBV6-5 with TRBJ1-2, with D hard to call. The ends were cut back, 0 bases at V and 1 base at J, with 12 bases in the middle. Per germline, CDR1 MNHEY and CDR2 SVGAGI. The CDR3 loop spans 16 amino acids. CDR3: CASSYSIRADNYGYTF. The DNA for the CDR3 is TGTGCCAGCAGTTACTCGATAAGGGCGGATAACTATGGCTACACCTTC.

The sample holds a few counts of this clonotype. The rearrangement joins TRBV21-1 to TRBJ2-7; the D call of TRBD2 is as the table states it, not checked on the DNA. TRBV21-1 is described as a pseudogene. The CDR3 is 15 residues long. The CDR3 spells CASTYSGDSSYEQYF. The CDR3, as DNA: TGTGCCAGCACGTATAGCGGGGACAGCTCCTACGAGCAGTACTTC.

The J gene is TRBJ2-3, the V gene TRBV28, with no clear D. V lost 7 bases and J lost 2, with 22 bases in between. Looked up from germline, CDR1 is MDHEN and CDR2 is SYDVKM. The CDR3 length is 17 residues. The CDR3 protein is CASTMSPTRRTTDTQYF. The CDR3 nucleotides read TGTGCCAGCACCATGAGTCCCACCCGCCGAACCACAGATACGCAGTATTTT.

The chain recombines TRBV29-1 with TRBJ2-5; tentatively, D is TRBD2 (7 bases). Trimming removed 5 bases at V and 2 bases at J, with 15 bases between. The CDR3 runs to 14 residues. In germline, CDR1 is SQVTM, CDR2 ANQGSEA. The CDR3 bases are TGCAGCGTTTATAGTCGGGGGGCTCAAGAGACCCAGTACTTC. Protein: CSVYSRGAQETQYF.

CDR3 sequence: CASSLDFADTQYF. The CDR3 DNA sequence: TGCGCCAGCAGCTTGGATTTCGCAGATACGCAGTATTTT. V gene TRBV5-1 combines with J gene TRBJ2-3; D gene ambiguous. The CDR3 is 13 amino acids. The ends were cut back, 0 bases at V and 4 bases at J, with 6 bases in the middle. In germline, CDR1 is SGHRS, CDR2 YFSETQ.

This clonotype occurred a few times. The chain is built from TRBV20-1 and TRBJ1-1; D ambiguous. The CDR3 runs 13 residues. Germline V lookup: CDR1 DFQATT, CDR2 SNEGSKA (reference sequence). The V end lost 3 bases, the J end lost 4 bases, and 12 bases lay between the germline ends. CDR3 loop: CSARGGVGTEAFF. For the CDR3, the DNA is TGCAGTGCTAGGGGCGGGGTGGGCACTGAAGCTTTCTTT.

This clonotype showed up just once. The CDR3 DNA reads TGCAGTGCTAGAGATCGACAGGGGTTCATGAACACTGAAGCTTTCTTT. Its protein is CSARDRQGFMNTEAFF. The chain recombines TRBV20-1 with TRBJ1-1; 8 nucleotides align to TRBD1. Unmatched junction bases numbered 6, after V lost 0 bases and J lost 0 bases. The germline gives CDR1 DFQATT, CDR2 SNEGSKA (reference sequence). The CDR3 runs 16 residues.

This clonotype has a single count. The genes are TRBV7-9 and TRBJ2-2; the match to TRBD2 covers 7 bases. V gave up 2 bases and J gave up 8 bases; unmatched junction bases: 17. The CDR3 has 18 amino acids. In germline, CDR1 is SEHNR, CDR2 FQNEAQ (reference sequence). The CDR3 nucleotides are TGTGCCAGCAGCTTAAAAGCCGGGCTAGCGGCTAAAACGGGGGAGCTGTTTTTT. Translation gives CASSLKAGLAAKTGELFF. The full variable domain, completed using reference TRBV7-9 and TRBJ2-2, is DTGVSQNPRHKITKRGQNVTFRCDPISEHNRLYWYRQTLGQGPEFLTYFQNEAQLEKSRLLSDRFSAERPKGSFSTLEIQRTEQGDSAMYLCASSLKAGLAAKTGELFFGEGSRLTVL.

This clonotype was detected only a few times. The rearrangement joins TRBV6-5 to TRBJ2-2; possibly TRBD2 for D (5 bases). The germline V gene encodes CDR1 MNHEY and CDR2 SVGAGI. Deletions cut 2 bases from V and 9 bases from J, with 10 bases between. This CDR3 contains 13 residues. The chain's CDR3 is CASSYRLTRELFF. The CDR3 coding sequence is TGTGCCAGCAGTTACCGACTAACCCGGGAGCTGTTTTTT.

This chain connects TRBV12-3 or TRBV12-4 to TRBJ2-5; 14 nucleotides agree with TRBD2. The CDR3 is 16 amino acids. J gave up 5 bases and V 1 base, and 3 bases lay outside the gene matches. The chain's CDR3 is CASSLGTSGGRETQYF. The CDR3 DNA reads as TGTGCCAGCAGTTTAGGGACTAGCGGGGGGAGGGAGACCCAGTACTTC.

V is TRBV6-5 and J is TRBJ1-1; 8 positions match TRBD1. Germline assignment: CDR1 MNHEY and CDR2 SVGAGI. The junction had 1 base not matched to a gene; V was cut back by 2 bases and J by 5 bases. This CDR3 contains 13 residues. CDR3 bases: TGTGCCAGCAGTTACGGACAGGGAACTGAAGCTTTCTTT. Translation: CASSYGQGTEAFF.

V gene TRBV20-1 combines with J gene TRBJ2-2, with 9 bases aligning to TRBD1. In germline, CDR1 is DFQATT, CDR2 SNEGSKA (reference sequence). The junction had 6 bases not matched to a gene; V was cut back by 3 bases and J by 4 bases. The CDR3 runs to 15 residues. As DNA, the CDR3 is TGCAGTGCTAGTAGGGGACAGGGCCGCACCGGGGAGCTGTTTTTT. This encodes CSASRGQGRTGELFF.